This TCR beta chain originates from a study of blood T cells in healthy people across ages. Study results and limitations: Per million T cells, TCR beta diversity dropped about linearly as age rose.

Healthy Russian Caucasian donors spanned ages about 6 to 100 years. Each sample used at least 7 million PBMCs. On this clonotype itself: Its antigen is still unknown.

The second PCR ran roughly 7 to 12 cycles with a sample-barcoded 5' primer and J-beta primers. Tags on each cDNA molecule came from a template-switch adaptor with 12 random nucleotides. TCRdb processed the 5' RACE reads anew with MiXCR; each CDR3 protein has one entry. The table has about 900,000 distinct CDR3 sequences, about 48% seen once. This CDR3 spans 15 amino acids. CDR1 is SEHNR, CDR2 FQNEAQ, per germline (reference sequence). The sequence was obtained from a man aged 25 to 45 in good health. The specimen sequenced was blood. The V and J genes are TRBV7-9 and TRBJ2-1, with a tentative D call TRBD1 (7 bases). The tail of the sequence fits TRBJ2-7 better, so the J call may be wrong. The DNA for the CDR3 is TGTGCCAGCAGCTTCAATAATCAGGGGGGACATGAGCAGTACTTC. This sequence encodes CASSFNNQGGHEQYF.